This TCR beta chain was identified in a study of T cell responses to AZD1222 COVID-19 vaccine. In the case of this clone: Antigen specificity is unknown.

Study-wide results and limits: Possibly, clonal diversity was underestimated; donors were largely white British and included more females. Recipients of two AZD1222 doses showed rising Spike-specific TCR breadth and depth.

In germline, CDR1 is MRHNA, CDR2 SNTAGT. The length of the CDR3 is 16 residues. Trimming cost V 4 bases and J 2 bases, with 14 bases left between them. Assay used: immunoSEQ multiplex PCR; TCRdb lists only in-frame clones, some missing. The data hold 85,000 to 100,000 clones, with more than 85% observed a single time. The rearrangement joins TRBV6-4 to TRBJ1-4; D is undetermined. The sequence derives from an adult who received the AZD1222 COVID-19 vaccine. The source was peripheral blood, collected 28 days after the second AZD1222 dose. The CDR3 loop reads CASSAALPPTNEKLFF. CDR3 bases: TGTGCCAGCAGTGCCGCGCTACCCCCGACTAATGAAAAACTGTTTTTT.